These 18 T cell receptor beta chains share one sample of origin, sequenced in a study of T cells in Graves' hyperthyroidism and ophthalmopathy. Amplification of TCR beta CDR3 regions was performed using RNA transcripts as template. The study used the HTBI primer set for a first-round RT-PCR of the TCR CDR3. TCRdb analysed the multiplex PCR reads with MiXCR anew, one entry per CDR3 protein. This table has about 110,000 distinct CDR3 sequences, 15% to 20% appearing once. The sample taken for sequencing was blood. These receptors were obtained from a woman aged 45-60 years with Graves' hyperthyroidism.

Comment on this clonotype: A much larger clonotype is one base distant, so this may be a read error. The gene calls are TRBV5-1 and TRBJ1-2; D is ambiguous. This CDR3 has 14 amino acids. Germline-derived CDR1 and CDR2 are SGHRS and YFSETQ. Here the CDR3 DNA reads TGCGCCAGCAGCTTGGCGGACTTACGGGATGGCTACATCTTC. This encodes CASSLADLRDGYIF.

This sequence joins TRBV4-1 and TRBJ1-2; 9 bases map to TRBD1. Per the germline V gene, CDR1 is MGHRA and CDR2 is YSYEKL. The CDR3 has 14 amino acids. After removal of 1 base from V and 6 bases from J, the junction contained 3 bases not matched to a gene. The CDR3, as DNA: TGCGCCAGCAGCCAAGTAGGGACAGGGCATGGCTACACCTTC. Translation: CASSQVGTGHGYTF.

Ten or more counts support this clonotype. CDR3 DNA sequence: TGCAGCGTTGAGTTGGACAGGGGAGGAAGAACCTACGAGCAGTACTTC. Translation: CSVELDRGGRTYEQYF. The gene calls are TRBV29-1 and TRBJ2-7; 9 nucleotides align to TRBD1. From germline, CDR1 is SQVTM and CDR2 ANQGSEA. V shed 3 bases and J 2 bases; nucleotides not matched to a gene: 11. The CDR3 contains 16 residues.

Many counts were recorded for this clonotype. The chain recombines TRBV20-1 with TRBJ2-7; 9 positions agree with TRBD1. J lost 5 bases, V lost 6 bases, and 8 bases had no gene match. CDR3 size: 13 residues. CDR1 is DFQATT and CDR2 is SNEGSKA in the germline V gene (reference sequence). The CDR3 region has the DNA TGCAGTGCAGCCGGGACAGGGACCCACGAGCAGTACTTC. It codes for CSAAGTGTHEQYF.

The table lists this clonotype with many counts. This rearrangement joins TRBV3-1 to TRBJ2-7; tentative D call: TRBD2 (6 bases). The CDR3 loop spans 13 amino acids. V lost 0 bases and J lost 6, with 9 bases in between. The germline gives CDR1 LGHDT, CDR2 YNNKEL (reference sequence). The CDR3 DNA reads as TGTGCCAGCAGCCAAGACCGGGGAGGCGAGCAGTACTTC. Residues: CASSQDRGGEQYF.

A few counts support this clonotype. A single base separates this from a much larger clone, so it may be a read error. The chain links TRBV12-3 or TRBV12-4 to TRBJ1-5; D uncertain. The CDR3 extends over 14 amino acids. The CDR3 nucleotides are TGTGCCAGCAGTAGACACCAAAGCAGTCAGCCCCAGCATTTT. It is translated as CASSRHQSSQPQHF.

This clonotype was seen ten or more times. J is TRBJ1-2 and V is TRBV28, with D maybe TRBD1 (5 bases). Trimming cost V 9 bases and J 4 bases, with 18 bases left between them. This CDR3 region has 14 residues. Germline loops: CDR1 MDHEN, CDR2 SYDVKM. The CDR3 coding sequence is TGTGCCAGTCGTTCTGGGGCAGAGGTCTATGGCTACACCTTC. It is translated as CASRSGAEVYGYTF.

This clonotype has ten or more counts. The rearrangement links TRBV6-1 to TRBJ2-7; TRBD2 matches at 12 bases. Germline CDR1 and CDR2: MNHNS and SASEGT. V shed 5 bases, J shed 6 bases, and the junction held 8 bases outside the gene matches. This CDR3 spans 15 amino acids. CDR3 DNA sequence: TGTGCCAGCAGTACGCTAGCGGGAGGGCCCGGCGAGCAGTACGTC. Amino acid sequence: CASSTLAGGPGEQYV.

The sample holds many counts of this clonotype. The chain couples TRBV7-2 to TRBJ1-3; TRBD1 is a possible D gene (5 bases). V lost 7 bases and J lost 3, with 13 bases in between. Germline V gene lookup returns CDR1 SGHTA and CDR2 FQGNSA. The CDR3 is 14 residues long. CDR3 DNA: TGTGCCAGCAAGGGACCCTCAAGTGGAAACACCATATATTTT. The encoded protein is CASKGPSSGNTIYF. Variable domain in full (rest from reference TRBV7-2 and TRBJ1-3): GAGVSQSPSNKVTEKGKDVELRCDPISGHTALYWYRQSLGQGLEFLIYFQGNSAPDKSGLPSDRFSAERTGGSVSTLTIQRTQQEDSAVYLCASKGPSSGNTIYFGEGSWLTVV.

This clonotype has ten or more counts. CDR3 region: CANPGQGCNEKLFF. In nucleotides, the CDR3 is TGTGCCAACCCGGGACAGGGATGTAATGAAAAACTGTTTTTT. V gene TRBV12-3 or TRBV12-4 combines with J gene TRBJ1-4; TRBD1 matches at 9 bases. The CDR3 is made up of 14 amino acids. The V and J ends lost 10 bases and 4 bases, in that order; junction bases with no gene match: 7.

At least ten counts were recorded for this clonotype. This chain uses TRBV2 with TRBJ2-6, with TRBD1 matching over 7 bases. Germline assignment: CDR1 SNHLY and CDR2 FYNNEI. The CDR3 sequence is 19 residues long. After removal of 3 bases from V and 0 bases from J, the junction contained 11 bases not matched to a gene. The CDR3, as DNA: TGTGCCAGCAGTGACGATGACAGGGCCTCTTCCTCTGGGGCCAACGTCCTGACTTTC. The encoded protein is CASSDDDRASSSGANVLTF. Full variable domain (missing parts from reference TRBV2 and TRBJ2-6): EPEVTQTPSHQVTQMGQEVILRCVPISNHLYFYWYRQILGQKVEFLVSFYNNEISEKSEIFDDQFSVERPDGSNFTLKIRSTKLEDSAMYFCASSDDDRASSSGANVLTFGAGSRLTVL.

This clonotype was counted at least ten times. The genes are TRBV15 and TRBJ2-1; 8 bases line up with TRBD2. Germline CDR1 reads LNHNV; CDR2 reads YYDKDF (reference sequence). V shed 0 bases and J 7 bases; nucleotides not matched to a gene: 14. The CDR3 is made up of 18 amino acids. CDR3 sequence (DNA): TGTGCCACCAGCAGAGACCCCACTTTCCCGGGACTAGGAAATGAGCAGTTCTTC. Amino acid sequence: CATSRDPTFPGLGNEQFF. The whole variable domain, filled in from reference TRBV15 and TRBJ2-1, reads DAMVIQNPRYQVTQFGKPVTLSCSQTLNHNVMYWYQQKSSQAPKLLFHYYDKDFNNEADTPDNFQSRRPNTSFCFLDIRSPGLGDTAMYLCATSRDPTFPGLGNEQFFGPGTRLTVL.

In its sample, this clonotype was seen many times. The rearrangement links TRBV2 to TRBJ2-7, with D perhaps TRBD1 (6 bases). The CDR3 is 13 amino acids. Germline V gene sequence: CDR1 SNHLY, CDR2 FYNNEI. V was cut by 7 bases and J by 7 bases, with 17 bases left in between. The CDR3 protein is CASTSISRGEQYF. The DNA of the CDR3 is TGTGCCAGCACGTCGATCTCGAGGGGGGAGCAGTACTTC.

The table lists this clonotype with many counts. The chain combines TRBV11-2 with TRBJ1-1; D not resolved. Germline lookup yields CDR1 SGHAT and CDR2 FQNNGV. Trimming removed 3 bases from V and 3 bases from J, with 5 bases in between. The CDR3 contains 12 residues. CDR3 sequence: CASSFSDTEAFF. The CDR3 bases are TGTGCCAGCAGCTTTTCCGACACTGAAGCTTTCTTT. Drawing the rest from reference TRBV11-2 and TRBJ1-1, the complete variable domain is EAGVAQSPRYKIIEKRQSVAFWCNPISGHATLYWYQQILGQGPKLLIQFQNNGVVDDSQLPKDRFSAERLKGVDSTLKIQPAKLEDSAVYLCASSFSDTEAFFGQGTRLTVV.

This clonotype appeared many times. The genes are TRBV7-3 and TRBJ2-1, with D unclear. The CDR3 has 12 residues. Per the germline V gene, CDR1 is SGHTA and CDR2 is FQGTGA. The V end was cut by 5 bases, the J end by 9 bases, with 11 bases between. The CDR3 spells CASSKRDSEQFF. CDR3 nucleotides: TGTGCCAGCAGCAAGCGTGATAGTGAGCAGTTCTTC.

This clonotype was counted many times. The J gene is TRBJ1-3, the V gene TRBV3-1; D remains unclear. This CDR3 is 16 amino acids long. Germline loops: CDR1 LGHDT, CDR2 YNNKEL (reference sequence). V was trimmed by 1 base and J by 4 bases, leaving 14 bases between them. CDR3 sequence reads: CASSQGPQRGGNTIYF. The CDR3 nucleotides read TGTGCCAGCAGCCAAGGACCGCAGCGCGGCGGAAACACCATATATTTT. Complete variable domain (other parts from reference TRBV3-1 and TRBJ1-3): DTAVSQTPKYLVTQMGNDKSIKCEQNLGHDTMYWYKQDSKKFLKIMFSYNNKELIINETVPNRFSPKSPDKAHLNLHINSLELGDSAVYFCASSQGPQRGGNTIYFGEGSWLTVV.

This clonotype was counted ten times or more. The chain employs TRBV28 and TRBJ1-2, with D unresolved. Per the germline V gene, CDR1 is MDHEN and CDR2 is SYDVKM. V was pared by 3 bases and J by 3 bases, with 5 bases between. This CDR3 is built from 12 residues. Written as DNA, the CDR3 is TGTGCCAGCAGTTTTTTGTACTATGGCTACACCTTC. Its translation is CASSFLYYGYTF.

CDR3 coding DNA: TGTGCCAGTAGTGACCTTGGAGCTGAAGCTTTCTTT. It yields the protein CASSDLGAEAFF. The chain uses TRBV19 and TRBJ1-1; unclear D gene. The V end was cut by 5 bases, the J end by 6 bases, with 10 bases between. Germline loops: CDR1 LNHDA, CDR2 SQIVND (reference sequence). The CDR3 totals 12 residues.